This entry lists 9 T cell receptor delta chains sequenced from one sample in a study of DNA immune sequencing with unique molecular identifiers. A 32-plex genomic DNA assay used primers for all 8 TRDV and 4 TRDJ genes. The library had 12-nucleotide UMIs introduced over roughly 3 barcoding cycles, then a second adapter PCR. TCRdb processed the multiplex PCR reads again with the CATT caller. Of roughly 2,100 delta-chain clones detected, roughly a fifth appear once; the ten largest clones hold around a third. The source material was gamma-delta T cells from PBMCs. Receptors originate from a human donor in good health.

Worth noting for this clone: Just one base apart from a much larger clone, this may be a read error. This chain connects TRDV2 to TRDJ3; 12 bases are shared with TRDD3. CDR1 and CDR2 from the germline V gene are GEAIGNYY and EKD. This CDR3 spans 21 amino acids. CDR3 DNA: TGTGCCTGTGACACAGTACTGGGGGATACCCCGAGCTCCTGGGACACCGGACAGATGTTTTTC. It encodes CACDTVLGDTPSSWDTGQMFF.

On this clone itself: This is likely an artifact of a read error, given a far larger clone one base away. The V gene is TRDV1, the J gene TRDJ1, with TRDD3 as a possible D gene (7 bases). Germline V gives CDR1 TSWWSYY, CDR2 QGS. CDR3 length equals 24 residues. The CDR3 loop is CALGELLYLPVVLGSIDDTYKLIF. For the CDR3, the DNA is TGTGCTCTTGGGGAACTTCTATACCTTCCCGTCGTACTGGGGTCTATAGATGACACCTATAAACTCATCTTT.

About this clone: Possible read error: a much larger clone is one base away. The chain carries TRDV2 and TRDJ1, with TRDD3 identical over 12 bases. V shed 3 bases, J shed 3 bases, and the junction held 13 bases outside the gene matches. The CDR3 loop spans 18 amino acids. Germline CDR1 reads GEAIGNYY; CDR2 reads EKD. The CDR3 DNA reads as TGTGCCTGTGACGGAGTACTGGGGGATACAGCCTACGCCGATAAACTCATCTTT. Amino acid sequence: CACDGVLGDTAYADKLIF.

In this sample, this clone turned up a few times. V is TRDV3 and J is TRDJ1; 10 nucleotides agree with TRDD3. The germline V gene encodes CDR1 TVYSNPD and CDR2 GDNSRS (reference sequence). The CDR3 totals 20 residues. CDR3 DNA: TGTGCTGTGTCGCCGGATCCACTGGGGGATTACCAAGGGGCCACCGATAAACTCATCTTT. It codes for CAVSPDPLGDYQGATDKLIF. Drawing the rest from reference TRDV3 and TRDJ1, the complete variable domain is CDKVTQSSPDQTVASGSEVVLLCTYDTVYSNPDLFWYRIRPDYSFQFVFYGDNSRSEGADFTQGRFSVKHILTQKAFHLVISPVRTEDSATYYCAVSPDPLGDYQGATDKLIFGKGTRVTVEP.

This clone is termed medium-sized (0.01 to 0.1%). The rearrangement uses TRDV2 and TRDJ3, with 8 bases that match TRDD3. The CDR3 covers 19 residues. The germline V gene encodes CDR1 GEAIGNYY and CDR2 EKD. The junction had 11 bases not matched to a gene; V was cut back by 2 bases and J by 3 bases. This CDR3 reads CACDRMGDLKNWDTRQMFF. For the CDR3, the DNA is TGTGCCTGTGACAGAATGGGGGATTTAAAAAACTGGGACACCCGACAGATGTTTTTC.

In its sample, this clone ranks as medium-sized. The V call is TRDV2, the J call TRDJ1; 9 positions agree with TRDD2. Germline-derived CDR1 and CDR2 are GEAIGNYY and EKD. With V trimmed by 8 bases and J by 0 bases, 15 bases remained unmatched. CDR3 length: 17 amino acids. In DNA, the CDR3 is TGTGCCTTGGTCCTTCCTACATATGGGGGTTACACCGATAAACTCATCTTT. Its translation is CALVLPTYGGYTDKLIF.

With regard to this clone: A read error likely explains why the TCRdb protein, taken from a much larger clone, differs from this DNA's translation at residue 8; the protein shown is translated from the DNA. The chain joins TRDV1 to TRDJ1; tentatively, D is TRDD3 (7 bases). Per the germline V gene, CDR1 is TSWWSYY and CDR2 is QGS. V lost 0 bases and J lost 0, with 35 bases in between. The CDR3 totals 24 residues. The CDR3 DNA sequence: TGTGCTCTTGGGGAACTTCTAAACCTTCCCGTCGTACTGGGGTCTATAGATGACACCGATAAACTCATCTTT. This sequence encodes CALGELLNLPVVLGSIDDTDKLIF.

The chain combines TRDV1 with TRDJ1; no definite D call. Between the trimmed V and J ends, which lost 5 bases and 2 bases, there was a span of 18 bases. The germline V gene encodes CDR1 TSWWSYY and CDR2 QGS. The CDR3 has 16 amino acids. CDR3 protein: CALGKAPRQGTDKLIF. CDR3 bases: TGTGCTCTTGGGAAGGCCCCCCGGCAGGGGACCGATAAACTCATCTTT.

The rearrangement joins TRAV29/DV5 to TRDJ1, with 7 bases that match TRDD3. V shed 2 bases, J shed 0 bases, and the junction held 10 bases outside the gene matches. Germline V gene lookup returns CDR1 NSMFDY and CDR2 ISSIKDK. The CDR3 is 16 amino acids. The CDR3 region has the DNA TGTGCAGCAAGGGCCCTGGGGGGTACCTACACCGATAAACTCATCTTT. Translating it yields CAARALGGTYTDKLIF.